This TCR beta chain came from a study of early T cells in non-severe SARS-CoV-2 infection. Study-wide context: Chains were not paired, and sequencing was done on bulk RNA from unsorted whole blood.

Each cDNA molecule carried a unique molecular identifier. MiXCR, applied by TCRdb to the 5' RACE reads, yields one record per CDR3 protein. The sample carries 60,000 to 75,000 distinct CDR3 sequences, 12% recorded once. Broader study findings: Anti-spike CD8 responses were favored by VDJdb matching, which missed private and CD4 specificities.

This clonotype was counted many times. Its antigen is currently unknown. The sequence came from an adult who was a healthcare worker with PCR-confirmed SARS-CoV-2 infection or an uninfected control (not recorded which). Sequenced material: whole blood.

The CDR3 is CASTPPGDSSTDTQYF. The CDR3 DNA is TGTGCCAGCACCCCTCCGGGGGACAGCAGCACAGATACGCAGTATTTT. V usage is TRBV27 and J usage is TRBJ2-3; D might be TRBD1 (7 bases). The germline CDR1 and CDR2 sequences are MNHEY and SMNVEV (reference sequence). There are 16 residues in the CDR3. Trimming pared 7 bases from V and 0 bases from J, leaving 17 bases between.